Below, 30 T cell receptor beta chains from the same sample are listed, as sequenced in a study of shared clonotypes between healthy human individuals. The naive CD8 subset, CD45RO-negative cells positively selected for CCR7, excluded terminally differentiated effector memory CD45RA+ cells. Method: immunoSEQ multiplex PCR; TCRdb's copy keeps in-frame clones and lacks some. The table lists about 2.1 million clones, about 94% of them singletons, with approximately 1.7% in the top ten. Sample: naive CD8+ T cells from PBMCs. These receptors came from a man between 18 and 35 years old in good health. Some clones in this sample may be carry-over from other donors' samples.

The chain employs TRBV19 and TRBJ2-1, with D unclear. The V end lost 8 bases, the J end lost 6 bases, and 17 bases lay between the germline ends. Germline assignment: CDR1 LNHDA and CDR2 SQIVND (reference sequence). The CDR3 has 14 residues. The CDR3 DNA is TGTGCCAGTCGAGAGTGGGGTCACGTCAATGAGCAGTTCTTC. Protein sequence: CASREWGHVNEQFF.

V is TRBV5-4 and J is TRBJ2-7; 7 bases map to TRBD2. The CDR3 has 15 residues. Trimming at V came to 0 bases and at J to 5 bases, leaving 8 bases not matched to a gene. Germline V lookup: CDR1 SGHNT, CDR2 YYREEE (reference sequence). This CDR3 reads CASSLDRGGSHEQYF. The CDR3, as DNA: TGTGCCAGCAGCTTGGATAGGGGCGGGAGCCACGAGCAGTACTTC.

The chain links TRBV4-3 to TRBJ1-1; TRBD1 might be the D (5 bases). CDR3 length: 16 residues. In germline, CDR1 is LGHNA, CDR2 YSLEER. V gave up 0 bases and J gave up 0 bases, with 11 bases separating them. CDR3 nucleotide sequence: TGCGCCAGCAGCCAAGAGGGAGGGACCTTGAACACTGAAGCTTTCTTT. Translating gives CASSQEGGTLNTEAFF.

The chain couples TRBV25-1 to TRBJ2-3, with D perhaps TRBD1 or TRBD2 (7 bases each). CDR3 length: 17 amino acids. CDR1 and CDR2 (germline): MGHDK, SYGVNS. V was trimmed by 5 bases and J by 3 bases, leaving 21 bases between them. The CDR3 spells CASSSPKSGTVTDTQYF. The CDR3 DNA reads as TGTGCCAGCAGTTCCCCGAAAAGCGGGACAGTGACAGATACGCAGTATTTT.

V gene TRBV27 combines with J gene TRBJ2-2, with D perhaps matching TRBD2 (5 bases). Germline V lookup: CDR1 MNHEY, CDR2 SMNVEV (reference sequence). There are 14 residues in the CDR3. Trimming cost V 4 bases and J 8 bases, with 14 bases left between them. CDR3 nucleotides: TGTGCCAGCAGTTCCGGGATCATCCGAGGGGAGCTGTTTTTT. Translation: CASSSGIIRGELFF.

This clone appeared a single time. The chain uses TRBV19 and TRBJ1-4; D gene ambiguous. Deletions cut 6 bases from V and 6 bases from J, with 26 bases between. Germline values: CDR1 LNHDA, CDR2 SQIVND (reference sequence). The CDR3 length is 18 residues. CDR3 in amino acids: CASSSASGWRLKDEKLFF. The CDR3 nucleotides are TGTGCCAGTAGCTCCGCCTCCGGTTGGCGCCTTAAAGATGAAAAACTGTTTTTT.

The chain joins TRBV15 to TRBJ2-1; 13 bases match TRBD2. V shed 1 base and J 6 bases; nucleotides not matched to a gene: 6. The CDR3 runs 17 residues. Germline V gene lookup returns CDR1 LNHNV and CDR2 YYDKDF (reference sequence). The CDR3 region is CATSRVGLAGAGNEQFF. Written as DNA, the CDR3 is TGTGCCACCAGCAGAGTAGGACTAGCGGGAGCCGGCAATGAGCAGTTCTTC.

V and J are TRBV7-8 and TRBJ1-2; D might be TRBD1 (5 bases). Germline V lookup: CDR1 SGHVS, CDR2 FQNEAQ. This CDR3 comprises 13 residues. V lost 4 bases, J lost 2 bases, and 8 bases lay in between. The CDR3 loop reads CASSYDRNYGYTF. CDR3 DNA: TGTGCCAGCAGCTATGACAGAAACTATGGCTACACCTTC.

This chain connects TRBV2 to TRBJ1-1; D is possibly TRBD1 (6 bases). Germline V lookup: CDR1 SNHLY, CDR2 FYNNEI. The CDR3 sequence is 15 residues long. V was clipped by 4 bases and J by 3 bases, with 15 bases between them. CDR3 bases: TGTGCCAGCAGTGCAATCAGGGGTTGGGACACTGAAGCTTTCTTT. It codes for CASSAIRGWDTEAFF.

In regard to this clone: This may stem from a read error, because a much larger clone lies one nucleotide away. Within the sample, other DNA sequences also encode this same CDR3. This rearrangement joins TRBV6-1 to TRBJ2-7, with D unclear. V was pared by 5 bases and J by 2 bases, with 1 base between. The CDR3 extends over 10 amino acids. The germline CDR1 and CDR2 sequences are MNHNS and SASEGT. CDR3 loop: CASSTYEQYF. Written as DNA, the CDR3 is TGTGCCAGCAGTACCTACGAGCAGTACTTC.

The genes are TRBV4-3 and TRBJ2-3; D may be TRBD2 (6 bases). V dropped 4 bases and J dropped 6 bases, with 17 bases sitting between them. The CDR3 is 15 residues long. Germline V CDR1 and CDR2: LGHNA, YSLEER. This chain's CDR3 is CASSRLLAGRDTQYF. For the CDR3, the DNA is TGCGCCAGCAGCCGTCTATTGGCGGGGCGGGATACGCAGTATTTT.

V is TRBV7-9 and J is TRBJ2-7; 9 nucleotides line up with TRBD1. The J segment lost 4 bases and the V segment lost 6 bases, leaving 13 bases of the junction unmatched. This CDR3 is 16 amino acids long. CDR1 is SEHNR, CDR2 FQNEAQ, per germline (reference sequence). The CDR3, as DNA: TGTGCCAGCAGTCCTACAGGGGGCGCTTCCCTATACGAGCAGTACTTC. Translated, it gives CASSPTGGASLYEQYF.

The J gene is TRBJ2-1, the V gene TRBV2; D unclear. V lost 0 bases to trimming and J lost 5 bases, with 8 bases between them. The CDR3 sequence is 14 residues long. The germline V gene has CDR1 SNHLY and CDR2 FYNNEI. The CDR3 loop is CASSEAPRNNEQFF. CDR3 coding DNA: TGTGCCAGCAGTGAAGCGCCAAGAAACAATGAGCAGTTCTTC.

V gene TRBV28 combines with J gene TRBJ2-3; 8 bases fit TRBD1. V dropped 5 bases and J dropped 2; count of bases not matched to a gene: 9. CDR1 MDHEN and CDR2 SYDVKM come from the germline V gene. This CDR3 spans 16 amino acids. CDR3 nucleotides: TGTGCCAGCAGTCCGCCGACAGGGGACCCCACAGATACGCAGTATTTT. This codes for CASSPPTGDPTDTQYF.

V gene TRBV10-3 combines with J gene TRBJ2-1; the match to TRBD2 covers 10 bases. CDR3 length: 15 amino acids. Germline-derived CDR1 and CDR2 are ENHRY and SYGVKD. V lost 2 bases and J lost 6; bases outside the gene matches: 4. The CDR3 here is CAISEVASGSNEQFF. The DNA for the CDR3 is TGTGCCATCAGTGAGGTGGCTAGCGGGAGCAATGAGCAGTTCTTC.

The chain uses TRBV9 and TRBJ2-1, with 9 bases matching TRBD2. CDR3 length: 14 residues. The germline V gene encodes CDR1 SGDLS and CDR2 YYNGEE. The junction had 4 bases not matched to a gene; V was cut back by 1 base and J by 8 bases. The CDR3 reads CASSVSSGTDEQFF. The CDR3 DNA is TGTGCCAGCAGCGTATCTAGCGGGACAGATGAGCAGTTCTTC.

The chain joins TRBV6-1 to TRBJ2-7; no clear D gene. V was trimmed by 3 bases and J by 0 bases, leaving 15 bases between them. This CDR3 is 16 amino acids long. Germline V gene sequence: CDR1 MNHNS, CDR2 SASEGT. In nucleotides, the CDR3 is TGTGCCAGCAGTGACATGACCGGACGGGTCTCCTACGAGCAGTACTTC. This sequence encodes CASSDMTGRVSYEQYF.

The CDR3 DNA follows: TGTGCCAGTAGTGCCCGCGGGGTGGGGTACGAGCAGTACTTC. Residues: CASSARGVGYEQYF. The chain has TRBV19 and TRBJ2-7; the D gene is possibly TRBD2 (6 bases). The CDR3 covers 14 residues. V lost 5 bases, J lost 4 bases, and 15 bases lay in between. Germline V gene data show CDR1 as LNHDA and CDR2 as SQIVND (reference sequence).

V gene TRBV27 combines with J gene TRBJ1-4; 9 positions match TRBD1. V was clipped by 6 bases and J by 8 bases; unmatched bases: 4. Germline CDR1 is MNHEY and CDR2 is SMNVEV (reference sequence). The CDR3 totals 13 residues. This chain's CDR3 is CASRDRGDEKLFF. As DNA, the CDR3 is TGTGCCAGCAGAGACAGGGGGGACGAAAAACTGTTTTTT.

This rearrangement joins TRBV29-1 to TRBJ2-7; tentatively, D is TRBD1 (6 bases). Germline V gene data show CDR1 as SQVTM and CDR2 as ANQGSEA. Trimming removed 6 bases from V and 1 base from J, with 10 bases in between. This CDR3 is built from 12 residues. CDR3 amino acids: CSVRTESYEQYF. DNA for the CDR3: TGCAGCGTGAGGACAGAATCCTACGAGCAGTACTTC.

The J gene is TRBJ2-1, the V gene TRBV7-2; 10 bases are shared with TRBD2. The V gene's germline CDR1 is SGHTA and CDR2 FQGNSA. V lost 6 bases, J lost 1 base, and 6 bases stayed unmatched. This CDR3 comprises 16 residues. DNA for the CDR3: TGTGCCAGCAGTCACATAGCGGGAGGTTCCTACAATGAGCAGTTCTTC. It is translated as CASSHIAGGSYNEQFF.

The V gene is TRBV5-6, the J gene TRBJ2-5; 8 bases map to TRBD1. Judging by the DNA end, TRBJ2-7 fits better; the J call may be wrong. The CDR3 has 14 residues. Per germline, CDR1 SGHDT and CDR2 YYEEEE. In DNA, the CDR3 is TGTGCCAGCAGCTTAGGACAGGGCTTCTACGAGCAGTACTTC. Protein product: CASSLGQGFYEQYF.

CDR3 sequence (DNA): TGTGCCAGCGGTGGCAGGGTTATAACAGGAAACACCATATATTTT. It codes for CASGGRVITGNTIYF. The V call is TRBV28, the J call TRBJ1-3, with D perhaps matching TRBD1 (5 bases). This CDR3 spans 15 amino acids. The V and J ends lost 8 bases and 4 bases respectively, with 18 bases between them. Germline V CDR1 and CDR2: MDHEN, SYDVKM.

A remark on this clone: This CDR3 is also generated by other DNA sequences in the sample. The gene calls are TRBV10-1 and TRBJ1-2; 8 nucleotides align to TRBD1. This CDR3 has 13 residues. With V trimmed by 3 bases and J by 8 bases, 5 bases remained unmatched. Germline CDR1 and CDR2: WNHNN and SYGVQD (reference sequence). The CDR3 loop is CASSDLRTGGYTF. CDR3 sequence (DNA): TGCGCCAGCAGTGACCTTCGGACAGGGGGCTACACCTTC.

The chain combines TRBV27 with TRBJ2-7, with D tentatively TRBD1 or TRBD2 (5 bases each). Germline loops: CDR1 MNHEY, CDR2 SMNVEV (reference sequence). V was trimmed by 6 bases and J by 6 bases, leaving 21 bases between them. This CDR3 spans 15 amino acids. CDR3 protein: CASRLGPGRSGEQYF. The CDR3 nucleotides are TGTGCCAGCAGACTAGGCCCGGGACGATCCGGCGAGCAGTACTTC.

The chain is built from TRBV9 and TRBJ2-5; D possibly matches TRBD1 or TRBD2 (5 bases each). CDR1 and CDR2 from the germline V gene are SGDLS and YYNGEE. Trimming removed 7 bases at V and 4 bases at J, with 17 bases between. The CDR3 is 14 amino acids. This chain's CDR3 is CASSRTLGGETQYF. The CDR3 DNA reads TGTGCCAGCTCCCGGACCCTTGGGGGAGAGACCCAGTACTTC.

The chain recombines TRBV6-1 with TRBJ2-1; the match to TRBD2 covers 7 bases. CDR3 length: 15 amino acids. V trimming: 5 bases; J trimming: 7 bases; junction bases outside the gene matches: 11. The germline gives CDR1 MNHNS, CDR2 SASEGT. CDR3 coding DNA: TGTGCCAGCAGTACTTTAGCGGGTGGTGGGAATGAGCAGTTCTTC. Translated, it gives CASSTLAGGGNEQFF.

The rearrangement uses TRBV19 and TRBJ2-7; D is possibly TRBD1 (7 bases). The CDR3 has 15 residues. Germline-derived CDR1 and CDR2 are LNHDA and SQIVND (reference sequence). The V and J ends lost 5 bases and 4 bases respectively, with 18 bases between them. The chain's CDR3 is CASSALQGRRYEQYF. The CDR3 DNA reads as TGTGCCAGTAGTGCCCTACAGGGGAGGAGGTACGAGCAGTACTTC.

The chain links TRBV27 to TRBJ1-1, with 7 bases aligning to TRBD1. CDR3 length: 13 amino acids. After removal of 4 bases from V and 8 bases from J, the junction contained 7 bases not matched to a gene. Germline V lookup: CDR1 MNHEY, CDR2 SMNVEV (reference sequence). The CDR3 spells CASSSPGGSEAFF. The CDR3 bases are TGTGCCAGCAGTTCCCCAGGGGGGAGCGAAGCTTTCTTT.

The genes are TRBV10-3 and TRBJ2-3, with a weak D call TRBD1 (6 bases). CDR3 size: 18 residues. Germline lookup yields CDR1 ENHRY and CDR2 SYGVKD. V lost 7 bases to trimming and J lost 6 bases, with 29 bases between them. The CDR3 region is CAIKRPGHRDQERDTQYF. CDR3 nucleotide sequence: TGTGCCATCAAACGGCCGGGACACCGGGACCAAGAACGGGATACGCAGTATTTT.